Listed below are T cell receptor beta chains from one sample, sequenced in a study of beta chain features in type 1 diabetes. Clones were read by immunoSEQ multiplex PCR, and TCRdb kept only the in-frame ones, dropping some. Among about 160,000 clones listed, approximately 9.9% were seen once. Sequencing was performed on central memory CD4+ T cells from blood. These receptors were taken from a young woman in good health. CDR3s include the opening cysteine and the closing phenylalanine or tryptophan. The D gene is left open where the match is weak. Clone size appears in some rows only: once, few, many, or a class for an expanded clone.

D: -
J: TRBJ2-7
V: TRBV23-1
size: many
DNA: TGCGCCAGCAGTCAATTGGGGGGGGGCATCACGACCTACGAGCAGTACTTC
CDR3: CASSQLGGGITTYEQYF

D: -
J: TRBJ2-7
V: TRBV15
size: few
DNA: TGTGCCACCAGCAGGGAGGCCGCCTCCTACGAGCAGTACTTC
CDR3: CATSREAASYEQYF

D: TRBD1
J: TRBJ2-7
V: TRBV11-3
size: few
DNA: TGTGCCAGCAGCCGCGACAGGGGGTCGGACGAGCAGTACTTC
CDR3: CASSRDRGSDEQYF

D: TRBD2
J: TRBJ2-7
V: TRBV30
size: -
DNA: TGTGCCTGGAGCGGGGGAGGGGACGAGCAGTACTTC
CDR3: CAWSGGGDEQYF

D: TRBD2
J: TRBJ2-7
V: TRBV10-3
size: -
DNA: TGTGCCATCAGTGACCACGACAGCGGGAGTGGCAACGAGCAGTACTTC
CDR3: CAISDHDSGSGNEQYF

D: TRBD1
J: TRBJ1-1
V: TRBV7-2
size: -
DNA: TGTGCCAGCAGCTTACGCAGGGGGCAGTTGGAAGCTTTCTTT
CDR3: CASSLRRGQLEAFF

D: TRBD1
J: TRBJ2-7
V: TRBV19
size: -
DNA: TGTGCCAGTAGTCTCGGACAGGGGCCCTACGAGCAGTACTTC
CDR3: CASSLGQGPYEQYF

D: TRBD1
J: TRBJ2-3
V: TRBV6-5
size: few
DNA: TGTGCCAGCAGACCAACAGGGGTCCCCACAGATACGCAGTATTTT
CDR3: CASRPTGVPTDTQYF

D: -
J: TRBJ2-3
V: TRBV30
size: -
DNA: TGTGCCTGGAAGTTGGCGGAGAGCACAGATACGCAGTATTTT
CDR3: CAWKLAESTDTQYF

D: -
J: TRBJ2-2
V: TRBV7-2
size: few
DNA: TGTGCCAGCAGCACCGGGAACACCGGGGAGCTGTTTTTT
CDR3: CASSTGNTGELFF

D: -
J: TRBJ2-1
V: TRBV6-4
size: few
DNA: TGTGCCAGCAGTGAGTCAGGGGCTGTGTTCTTC
CDR3: CASSESGAVFF

D: TRBD1
J: TRBJ1-1
V: TRBV5-1
size: -
DNA: TGCGCCAGCAGCTTTGGGACAGGGGGCTCTGAAGCTTTCTTT
CDR3: CASSFGTGGSEAFF

D: TRBD1
J: TRBJ2-7
V: TRBV7-9
size: many
DNA: TGTGCCAGCAGCATATACATGGGACAGGGGGCCCACGAGCAGTACTTC
CDR3: CASSIYMGQGAHEQYF

D: -
J: TRBJ1-2
V: TRBV28
size: -
DNA: TGTGCCAGCAGCTCCGGAGTTCGCTATGGCTACACCTTC
CDR3: CASSSGVRYGYTF

D: -
J: TRBJ1-5
V: TRBV19
size: -
DNA: TGTGCCAGTAGTGGACAGTACAATCAGCCCCAGCATTTT
CDR3: CASSGQYNQPQHF

D: TRBD2
J: TRBJ2-7
V: TRBV18
size: -
DNA: TGTGCCAGCTCACCCGGACTAGCGGGAGACCACGAGCAGTACTTC
CDR3: CASSPGLAGDHEQYF

D: TRBD1
J: TRBJ2-2
V: TRBV7-3
size: many
DNA: TGTGCCAGCAGCTTAACGCGCAGGGGGAGCGGGGAGCTGTTTTTT
CDR3: CASSLTRRGSGELFF

D: TRBD2
J: TRBJ2-4
V: TRBV19
size: -
DNA: TGTGCCAGTAGTATTAATCGGGGGGGTGGGGACATTCAGTACTTC
CDR3: CASSINRGGGDIQYF

D: -
J: TRBJ2-2
V: TRBV11-3
size: -
DNA: TGTGCCAGCAGCTTTACAGGGAACACCGGGGAGCTGTTTTTT
CDR3: CASSFTGNTGELFF

D: TRBD1
J: TRBJ2-5
V: TRBV7-9
size: few
DNA: TGTGCCTTACGACCGGGACAGAGAGAGACCCAGTACTTC
CDR3: CALRPGQRETQYF

D: TRBD1
J: TRBJ1-2
V: TRBV5-5
size: -
DNA: TGTGCCAGCAGCTTCATTGGGACAGGGAATGGCTACACCTTC
CDR3: CASSFIGTGNGYTF

D: TRBD2
J: TRBJ2-7
V: TRBV5-1
size: -
DNA: TGCGCCAGCAGCCCTCAAGCGGGAGGGCCGGGTTACGAGCAGTACTTC
CDR3: CASSPQAGGPGYEQYF